This passage covers 26 T cell receptor beta chains from one sample sequenced in a study of T cell repertoires in cytomegalovirus infection. TCRdb re-analysed the reads in MiXCR, keeping a single row per CDR3 protein. The sample has about 900,000 distinct CDR3 sequences, roughly 31% seen once. These receptors have no known antigen. The source material was cultured CD8+ T cells from PBMCs, sampled from culture after CMV antigen stimulation. These receptor sequences come from a human donor in good health (CMV status not recorded). Some clones in this sample may be carry-over from other donors' samples.

V and J are TRBV10-3 and TRBJ1-1; D not resolved. V dropped 2 bases and J dropped 2 bases, with 6 bases sitting between them. Germline CDR1 is ENHRY and CDR2 is SYGVKD. This CDR3 region has 13 residues. This chain's CDR3 is CAISEKANTEAFF. The CDR3 DNA reads as TGTGCCATCAGTGAGAAGGCTAACACTGAAGCTTTCTTT.

The rearrangement uses TRBV24-1 and TRBJ2-1; 10 nucleotides agree with TRBD2. CDR3 length: 18 residues. CDR1 KGHDR and CDR2 SFDVKD come from the germline V gene. Trimming at V came to 2 bases and at J to 1 base, leaving 7 bases not matched to a gene. CDR3 sequence: CATSDSTGTSASYNEQFF. As DNA, the CDR3 is TGTGCCACCAGTGATTCAACCGGGACTAGCGCTTCCTACAATGAGCAGTTCTTC.

This clonotype showed up just a few times. J is TRBJ1-5 and V is TRBV10-3, with D unclear. The CDR3 runs 15 residues. V lost 2 bases to trimming and J lost 1 base, with 9 bases between them. Germline V gives CDR1 ENHRY, CDR2 SYGVKD. The CDR3 DNA is TGTGCCATCAGTGAGGGAAGGGAAAGCAATCAGCCCCAGCATTTT. It encodes CAISEGRESNQPQHF.

V usage is TRBV6-1 and J usage is TRBJ1-1; 9 bases fit TRBD1. J lost 4 bases, V lost 11 bases, and 5 bases had no gene match. Germline CDR1 reads MNHNS; CDR2 reads SASEGT. The CDR3 length is 12 residues. CDR3 region: CAGYRGLTEAFF. CDR3 in DNA: TGTGCCGGTTACAGGGGGCTCACTGAAGCTTTCTTT.

V and J are TRBV20-1 and TRBJ2-7; D gene uncertain. Germline-derived CDR1 and CDR2 are DFQATT and SNEGSKA (reference sequence). The length of the CDR3 is 14 residues. Trimming left V 0 bases short and J 0 bases short, with 9 bases between. CDR3 protein: CSARDRQASYEQYV. Here the CDR3 DNA reads TGCAGTGCTAGAGATCGCCAGGCCTCCTACGAGCAGTACGTC.

The chain links TRBV4-2 to TRBJ1-1, with D unresolved. Trimming stripped 2 bases from V and 11 bases from J, with 12 bases between. Per germline, CDR1 LGHNA and CDR2 YNFKEQ. CDR3 length: 12 residues. This chain's CDR3 is CASSQPGPPAFF. The CDR3 DNA reads as TGTGCCAGCAGCCAACCCGGGCCGCCCGCTTTCTTT.

The chain is built from TRBV14 and TRBJ2-2; 9 bases agree with TRBD2. The CDR3 spans 19 residues. CDR1 is SGHDN and CDR2 is FVKESK in the germline V gene. Germline trimming cut 3 bases from V and 0 bases from J; bases unmatched to any gene: 11. DNA of the CDR3: TGTGCCAGCAGCCACGTCGGGGTTAGCGGGGGTACGAACACCGGGGAGCTGTTTTTT. It translates to CASSHVGVSGGTNTGELFF.

This clonotype was observed a handful of times. The gene calls are TRBV7-6 and TRBJ2-5; perhaps TRBD2 as D (6 bases). CDR3 length: 10 residues. The V end was cut by 5 bases, the J end by 14 bases, with 12 bases between. Germline CDR1 and CDR2: SGHVS and FNYEAQ. The CDR3 here is CASSGDWPYF. DNA of the CDR3: TGTGCCAGCAGCGGGGACTGGCCTTACTTC.

In this sample, this clonotype turned up many times. The chain's CDR3 is CASSPNPRADTQYF. In DNA form, the CDR3 reads TGTGCCAGCAGTCCCAACCCTAGGGCAGATACGCAGTATTTT. The chain links TRBV27 to TRBJ2-3; D is unclear. The CDR3 spans 14 residues. Deletions cut 5 bases from V and 4 bases from J, with 13 bases between. Per the germline V gene, CDR1 is MNHEY and CDR2 is SMNVEV (reference sequence).

V is TRBV7-2 and J is TRBJ2-1; the D is unclear. Per the germline V gene, CDR1 is SGHTA and CDR2 is FQGNSA. V lost 7 bases, J lost 3 bases, and 10 bases lay in between. The CDR3 covers 13 residues. The CDR3 DNA is TGTGCCAGCACCCTCGACCTCTACAATGAGCAGTTCTTC. The encoded protein is CASTLDLYNEQFF.

The sample holds a few counts of this clonotype. The gene calls are TRBV7-2 and TRBJ2-3; 10 bases agree with TRBD2. Germline values: CDR1 SGHTA, CDR2 FQGNSA. The CDR3 has 16 residues. Trimming at V came to 3 bases and at J to 4 bases, leaving 7 bases not matched to a gene. The DNA of the CDR3 is TGTGCCAGCAGCTTTGAGGGACTAGCGTCAGCAGATACGCAGTATTTT. Its protein product is CASSFEGLASADTQYF.

At least ten counts were recorded for this clonotype. This chain links TRBV28 with TRBJ2-7, with 11 positions matching TRBD1. Germline-derived CDR1 and CDR2 are MDHEN and SYDVKM. The CDR3 has 15 residues. Trimming at V came to 8 bases and at J to 7 bases, leaving 13 bases not matched to a gene. The CDR3 loop reads CASADSGTGGEEQYV. The CDR3, as DNA: TGTGCCAGCGCCGATTCAGGGACAGGGGGAGAGGAGCAGTACGTC.

As regards this clonotype: Being one base from a much bigger clone, this may be a read error. The chain has TRBV27 and TRBJ1-2, with no clear D. Deletions cut 3 bases from V and 4 bases from J, with 9 bases between. This CDR3 comprises 13 residues. CDR1 is MNHEY, CDR2 SMNVEV, per germline (reference sequence). Here the CDR3 reads CASSLTYSYGYTF. The CDR3 DNA follows: TGTGCCAGCAGTTTGACCTACAGCTATGGCTACACCTTC.

The gene calls are TRBV4-1 and TRBJ1-5; D unclear. Looked up from germline, CDR1 is MGHRA and CDR2 is YSYEKL. This CDR3 is built from 19 residues. V was clipped by 0 bases and J by 0 bases, with 18 bases between them. CDR3 residues: CASSQDLRSYIHSNQPQHF. CDR3 DNA: TGCGCCAGCAGCCAAGATCTGAGGTCTTATATACATAGCAATCAGCCCCAGCATTTT.

The V and J genes are TRBV6-5 and TRBJ2-5; TRBD2 aligns across 9 bases. J was trimmed by 2 bases and V by 2 bases; bases with no gene match: 12. The germline gives CDR1 MNHEY, CDR2 SVGAGI. CDR3 length: 18 amino acids. The CDR3 nucleotides read TGTGCCAGCAGTTACGGGAGGGGGGCGGGGGGGAATCAAGAGACCCAGTACTTC. This gives the protein CASSYGRGAGGNQETQYF.

The chain is built from TRBV6-2 or TRBV6-3 and TRBJ2-7; possibly TRBD1 for D (5 bases). This CDR3 has 12 residues. The germline CDR1 and CDR2 sequences are MNHEY and SVGEGT. V was cut by 9 bases and J by 2 bases, with 11 bases left in between. DNA for the CDR3: TGTGCCAGTAGACAGTACACCTACGAGCAGTACTTC. Residues: CASRQYTYEQYF.

This clonotype was recorded only once. This sequence joins TRBV20-1 and TRBJ2-7; TRBD1 agrees at 8 bases. Looked up from germline, CDR1 is DFQATT and CDR2 is SNEGSKA (reference sequence). This CDR3 region has 15 residues. J was trimmed by 2 bases and V by 6 bases; bases with no gene match: 12. The CDR3 nucleotides read TGCAGTGCCCCCTCCCCAGGGACAGGACCCTACGAGCAGTACGTC. This translates into CSAPSPGTGPYEQYV.

This clonotype was counted many times. This chain uses TRBV19 with TRBJ1-1; D is ambiguous. The germline gives CDR1 LNHDA, CDR2 SQIVND (reference sequence). This CDR3 contains 13 residues. V was cut by 1 base and J by 1 base, with 4 bases left in between. Written as DNA, the CDR3 is TGTGCCAGTAGTATAGGGGAGAACACTGAAGCTTTCTTT. This sequence encodes CASSIGENTEAFF.

This clonotype was counted a few times. The V gene is TRBV7-2, the J gene TRBJ2-1; 10 bases align to TRBD2. This CDR3 comprises 17 residues. Germline trimming cut 0 bases from V and 4 bases from J; bases unmatched to any gene: 6. CDR1 and CDR2 from the germline V gene are SGHTA and FQGNSA. The CDR3 sequence: CASSLAPLAGVYNEQFF. In DNA, the CDR3 is TGTGCCAGCAGCTTAGCCCCCCTAGCGGGGGTTTACAATGAGCAGTTCTTC.

This clonotype was seen once. V and J are TRBV7-9 and TRBJ2-4, with 9 nucleotides matching TRBD1. V was clipped by 6 bases and J by 3 bases; unmatched bases: 6. Germline CDR1 reads SEHNR; CDR2 reads FQNEAQ (reference sequence). This CDR3 is 15 amino acids long. The CDR3 DNA reads as TGTGCCAGCAGACCTACGACAGGGGGCAAAAACATTCAGTACTTC. Protein: CASRPTTGGKNIQYF.

This clonotype appeared a few times. V usage is TRBV7-9 and J usage is TRBJ2-3; possibly TRBD1 or TRBD2 for D (5 bases each). Trimming removed 4 bases from V and 0 bases from J, with 32 bases in between. The germline CDR1 and CDR2 sequences are SEHNR and FQNEAQ (reference sequence). CDR3 length: 22 amino acids. The CDR3 loop reads CASSSTAVLAEGPQKSTDTQYF. CDR3 sequence (DNA): TGTGCCAGCAGCTCGACAGCTGTGTTAGCTGAGGGGCCACAAAAAAGCACAGATACGCAGTATTTT.

The chain is built from TRBV27 and TRBJ2-1; D is possibly TRBD2 (5 bases). Germline V gives CDR1 MNHEY, CDR2 SMNVEV (reference sequence). V was clipped by 2 bases and J by 6 bases, with 14 bases between them. This CDR3 is 15 amino acids long. The CDR3 region is CASSLGAGRGNEQFF. CDR3 DNA sequence: TGTGCCAGCAGTTTAGGCGCTGGGAGAGGCAATGAGCAGTTCTTC.

In its sample, this clonotype was seen many times. The CDR3 here is CASSLAPGEVTEAFF. CDR3 in DNA: TGTGCCAGCAGCTTAGCCCCAGGGGAGGTCACTGAAGCTTTCTTT. The chain is built from TRBV7-8 and TRBJ1-1, with D perhaps TRBD1 (6 bases). The CDR3 covers 15 residues. The V gene's germline CDR1 is SGHVS and CDR2 FQNEAQ. The V and J ends lost 0 bases and 4 bases respectively, with 12 bases between them. The full variable domain, in which reference TRBV7-8 and TRBJ1-1 provide the parts outside the CDR3, is GAGVSQSPRYKVAKRGQDVALRCDPISGHVSLFWYQQALGQGPEFLTYFQNEAQLDKSGLPSDRFFAERPEGSVSTLKIQRTQQEDSAVYLCASSLAPGEVTEAFFGQGTRLTVV.

This clonotype was counted only a few times. V is TRBV7-9 and J is TRBJ2-5; no clear D gene. The germline gives CDR1 SEHNR, CDR2 FQNEAQ (reference sequence). V lost 4 bases to trimming and J lost 5 bases, with 17 bases between them. The CDR3 is made up of 15 amino acids. The CDR3 nucleotides read TGTGCCAGCAGCTCACCCGAAGACGCGGTGGAGACCCAGTACTTC. Its protein product is CASSSPEDAVETQYF.

This clonotype has just a few counts. This chain joins TRBV6-1 and TRBJ2-2, with 8 positions matching TRBD1. The V segment lost 11 bases and the J segment 9 bases; nucleotides outside the gene matches: 14. The CDR3 extends over 14 amino acids. Germline-derived CDR1 and CDR2 are MNHNS and SASEGT. As DNA, the CDR3 is TGTGCCGCCAAGGGGACAGGCCAAAACCGGGAGCTGTTTTTT. Protein sequence: CAAKGTGQNRELFF.

This clonotype has a handful of counts. The rearrangement joins TRBV3-1 to TRBJ1-2; TRBD1 is a possible D gene (6 bases). Trimming left V 3 bases short and J 6 bases short, with 11 bases between. The CDR3 contains 13 residues. Germline values: CDR1 LGHDT, CDR2 YNNKEL (reference sequence). This CDR3 reads CASSQRQEDGYTF. As DNA, the CDR3 is TGTGCCAGCAGCCAGAGACAGGAAGATGGCTACACCTTC.